This TCR beta chain was found in a study of T cell responses to AZD1222 COVID-19 vaccine. Deletions cut 5 bases from V and 8 bases from J, with 18 bases between. Germline V lookup: CDR1 MDHEN, CDR2 SYDVKM. This CDR3 has 15 residues. Profiling relied on immunoSEQ multiplex PCR, and the TCRdb table lists in-frame clones only, not all of them. The profile shows about 130,000 clones, roughly 86% of them singletons. V is TRBV28 and J is TRBJ1-4, with D uncertain. The input for sequencing was peripheral blood, taken 28 days after the second AZD1222 dose. The receptor's source is an adult who received the AZD1222 COVID-19 vaccine. CDR3 sequence: CASSTQQGGAEKLFF. CDR3 in DNA: TGTGCCAGCAGTACCCAACAAGGCGGAGCCGAAAAACTGTTTTTT.